Presented here are 26 T cell receptor beta chains from one specimen sequenced in a study of T cell clonotyping in hematopoietic cell transplantation. Only in-frame clones appear in the TCRdb table, and some are missing; sequencing was by immunoSEQ multiplex PCR. The table records roughly 16,000 clones, about nine tenths of them present only once. Sequencing input: peripheral blood mononuclear cells. These receptors were taken from a man aged 35 to 55 in good health. Some clones in this sample may be carry-over from other donors' samples.

This clone was seen a single time. The rearrangement joins TRBV28 to TRBJ1-4; D not certain. The CDR3 is made up of 16 amino acids. V was shortened by 2 bases and J by 8 bases, with 18 bases between the two germline ends. Germline lookup yields CDR1 MDHEN and CDR2 SYDVKM. The CDR3 DNA follows: TGTGCCAGCAGTTTAGCGGGTCAGTCCCTTGGGGAAAAACTGTTTTTT. This translates into CASSLAGQSLGEKLFF.

The chain combines TRBV27 with TRBJ1-5, with TRBD1 as a possible D gene (5 bases). Trimming took 4 bases from V and 5 from J, leaving 9 bases between them. Germline CDR1 reads MNHEY; CDR2 reads SMNVEV (reference sequence). This CDR3 region has 13 residues. The DNA for the CDR3 is TGTGCCAGCAGTTATCGGGGGGATCAGCCCCAGCATTTT. Residues: CASSYRGDQPQHF.

V gene TRBV28 combines with J gene TRBJ2-5, with no clear D. V gave up 9 bases and J gave up 1 base, with 9 bases separating them. Germline CDR1 is MDHEN and CDR2 is SYDVKM. CDR3 length: 12 residues. The CDR3 bases are TGTGCCAGTATGACATTCCAAGAGACCCAGTACTTC. It yields the protein CASMTFQETQYF.

The gene calls are TRBV9 and TRBJ2-3; D remains ambiguous. The V gene's germline CDR1 is SGDLS and CDR2 YYNGEE. The CDR3 loop spans 13 amino acids. The germline V and J ends were trimmed by 4 bases and 6 bases, with 12 bases remaining between them. CDR3 in amino acids: CASSPRTGDTQYF. The CDR3 DNA follows: TGTGCCAGCAGCCCACGGACCGGCGATACGCAGTATTTT.

The chain joins TRBV6-1 to TRBJ2-5; 7 bases line up with TRBD2. The CDR3 is 14 residues long. CDR1 MNHNS and CDR2 SASEGT come from the germline V gene. Germline trimming cut 10 bases from V and 5 bases from J; bases unmatched to any gene: 13. DNA for the CDR3: TGTGCCACCCACACGGGCGGGGGAGGGGAGACCCAGTACTTC. It codes for CATHTGGGGETQYF.

This clone was counted between two and nine times. This chain links TRBV6-6 with TRBJ2-5, with TRBD1 as a possible D gene (5 bases). The V gene's germline CDR1 is MNHNY and CDR2 SVGAGI (reference sequence). Trimming left V 2 bases short and J 13 bases short, with 14 bases between. The CDR3 is 12 amino acids. The chain's CDR3 is CASSYRSRVAYF. For the CDR3, the DNA is TGTGCCAGCAGTTACAGGTCCAGGGTAGCGTACTTC.

The rearrangement links TRBV5-4 to TRBJ2-7; 8 nucleotides align to TRBD1. Per the germline V gene, CDR1 is SGHNT and CDR2 is YYREEE (reference sequence). The trim removed 2 bases at V and 3 bases at J, leaving 4 bases unmatched. This CDR3 spans 14 amino acids. The CDR3 bases are TGTGCCAGCAGCTTAGACAGGGGAAACTACGAGCAGTACTTC. As protein: CASSLDRGNYEQYF.

The chain joins TRBV28 to TRBJ2-1; 7 bases line up with TRBD2. The CDR3 runs 14 residues. Germline V CDR1 and CDR2: MDHEN, SYDVKM. V was clipped by 7 bases and J by 4 bases; unmatched bases: 7. CDR3 DNA: TGTGCCAGCAAGGAGGGAGGGCCTTACAATGAGCAGTTCTTC. This sequence encodes CASKEGGPYNEQFF.

This clone came up once. The chain combines TRBV27 with TRBJ2-1; 7 positions match TRBD2. With V trimmed by 6 bases and J by 15 bases, 2 bases remained unmatched. Per germline, CDR1 MNHEY and CDR2 SMNVEV (reference sequence). The CDR3 totals 9 residues. The CDR3 reads CASSPGGFF. For the CDR3, the DNA is TGTGCCAGCAGCCCGGGGGGGTTCTTC.

For this clone: The identical CDR3 is also encoded by other nucleotide sequences in the sample. V usage is TRBV30 and J usage is TRBJ2-7; 10 bases map to TRBD1. V was pared by 2 bases and J by 3 bases, with 4 bases of the junction left unmatched. The CDR3 runs to 14 residues. Germline CDR1 is GTSNPN and CDR2 is SVGIG (reference sequence). Written as DNA, the CDR3 is TGTGCCTGGAGTCCTGGGACAGGGGACTACGAGCAGTACTTC. As protein: CAWSPGTGDYEQYF.

This clone is a singleton in its sample. The chain combines TRBV27 with TRBJ1-2; D is unresolved. The CDR3 runs to 14 residues. Looked up from germline, CDR1 is MNHEY and CDR2 is SMNVEV (reference sequence). The V gene lost 6 bases and the J gene lost 5 bases, with 16 bases spanning the gap. The CDR3 region is CASSPQGTKYGYTF. DNA of the CDR3: TGTGCCAGCAGCCCGCAAGGCACGAAGTATGGCTACACCTTC.

This clone was picked up one time. This sequence joins TRBV6-5 and TRBJ1-1; possible D gene TRBD1, 6 bases. V lost 4 bases, J lost 5 bases, and 14 bases lay in between. Germline V lookup: CDR1 MNHEY, CDR2 SVGAGI. This CDR3 comprises 14 residues. CDR3 amino acids: CASSSTGFVTEAFF. For the CDR3, the DNA is TGTGCCAGCAGTTCAACAGGGTTTGTAACTGAAGCTTTCTTT.

This chain connects TRBV4-3 to TRBJ2-5, with 10 bases fitting TRBD1. This CDR3 contains 16 residues. Trimming removed 1 base from V and 2 bases from J; junction bases left unmatched: 4. In germline, CDR1 is LGHNA, CDR2 YSLEER. The CDR3 region is CASSQGTGGQQETQYF. The CDR3 nucleotides are TGCGCCAGCAGCCAAGGGACAGGGGGGCAACAAGAGACCCAGTACTTC.

The chain links TRBV4-3 to TRBJ2-1; TRBD1 agrees at 7 bases. Germline-derived CDR1 and CDR2 are LGHNA and YSLEER. The junction had 2 bases not matched to a gene; V was cut back by 0 bases and J by 0 bases. The CDR3 covers 16 residues. CDR3 in DNA: TGCGCCAGCAGCCAAGAGCCAGGGGGCTCCTACAATGAGCAGTTCTTC. Its translation: CASSQEPGGSYNEQFF.

The V and J genes are TRBV5-4 and TRBJ1-2; a weak D match, TRBD1 (6 bases). Germline loops: CDR1 SGHNT, CDR2 YYREEE (reference sequence). The V end lost 4 bases, the J end lost 7 bases, and 17 bases lay between the germline ends. The CDR3 is made up of 14 amino acids. Written as DNA, the CDR3 is TGTGCCAGCAGCGCCAGGGGAGCGGGGCCTGGCTACACCTTC. This codes for CASSARGAGPGYTF.

This clone was observed a few times. V gene TRBV7-2 combines with J gene TRBJ2-7; 7 nucleotides line up with TRBD2. This CDR3 is 15 amino acids long. V lost 2 bases and J lost 0; bases outside the gene matches: 4. Germline assignment: CDR1 SGHTA and CDR2 FQGNSA. The CDR3 region has the DNA TGTGCCAGCAGCTTATGGGGCGGGGGCTCCTACGAGCAGTACTTC. Residues: CASSLWGGGSYEQYF. Full variable domain (rest looked up from reference TRBV7-2 and TRBJ2-7): GAGVSQSPSNKVTEKGKDVELRCDPISGHTALYWYRQSLGQGLEFLIYFQGNSAPDKSGLPSDRFSAERTGGSVSTLTIQRTQQEDSAVYLCASSLWGGGSYEQYFGPGTRLTVT.

J is TRBJ2-7 and V is TRBV16, with 12 bases fitting TRBD2. Trimming removed 0 bases from V and 5 bases from J; junction bases left unmatched: 2. Germline lookup yields CDR1 KGHSY and CDR2 FQNENV. The CDR3 loop spans 15 amino acids. For the CDR3, the DNA is TGTGCCAGCAGCCAATCTCTAGCGGGAGGGCACGAGCAGTACTTC. Its protein product is CASSQSLAGGHEQYF.

J is TRBJ1-4 and V is TRBV7-2; 9 positions agree with TRBD1. After removal of 1 base from V and 6 bases from J, the junction contained 12 bases not matched to a gene. The CDR3 length is 18 residues. Germline CDR1 reads SGHTA; CDR2 reads FQGNSA. The CDR3 spells CASSLGADRGYLDEKLFF. The CDR3 DNA follows: TGTGCCAGCAGCTTAGGGGCAGACAGGGGGTATCTAGATGAAAAACTGTTTTTT.

The chain couples TRBV10-3 to TRBJ1-2, with a tentative D call TRBD1 (5 bases). CDR1 ENHRY and CDR2 SYGVKD come from the germline V gene. The CDR3 covers 10 residues. Trimming shortened V by 6 bases and J by 8 bases, and 7 bases separated the two germline ends. The CDR3 sequence is CAISGDGYTF. CDR3 bases: TGTGCCATCAGCGGGGACGGCTACACCTTC.

The rearrangement uses TRBV6-5 and TRBJ2-1; 12 bases agree with TRBD2. Germline-derived CDR1 and CDR2 are MNHEY and SVGAGI. This CDR3 has 14 residues. The V segment lost 4 bases and the J segment 7 bases; nucleotides outside the gene matches: 2. The CDR3 DNA follows: TGTGCCAGCAGTTCCGGGACTAGCGGGAATGAGCAGTTCTTC. Encoded protein: CASSSGTSGNEQFF.

The chain combines TRBV27 with TRBJ2-3, with D perhaps matching TRBD2 (6 bases). Germline CDR1 is MNHEY and CDR2 is SMNVEV (reference sequence). V shed 2 bases and J shed 8 bases, with 11 bases lying between them. CDR3 length: 13 amino acids. The CDR3 DNA follows: TGTGCCAGCAGTTTAGGGGGGTTGGCTACGCAGTATTTT. It specifies CASSLGGLATQYF.

The CDR3 DNA reads as TGCGCCAGCAGCCAAGATCCATTAGATACGCAGTATTTT. Its translation is CASSQDPLDTQYF. The J gene is TRBJ2-3, the V gene TRBV4-3; no clear D gene. The CDR3 length is 13 residues. Germline-derived CDR1 and CDR2 are LGHNA and YSLEER. The V end lost 0 bases, the J end lost 5 bases, and 6 bases lay between the germline ends.

The V and J genes are TRBV5-1 and TRBJ1-3; 12 nucleotides align to TRBD1. Germline CDR1 and CDR2: SGHRS and YFSETQ. The CDR3 sequence is 18 residues long. V gave up 0 bases and J gave up 3 bases; unmatched junction bases: 7. The CDR3 sequence: CASSLVPGQGAVGNTIYF. The CDR3 DNA reads as TGCGCCAGCAGCTTGGTCCCGGGACAGGGGGCGGTTGGAAACACCATATATTTT.

In DNA form, the CDR3 reads TGTGCCAGCAGCACTCGGGGGGGTGAGCAGTTCTTC. This translates into CASSTRGGEQFF. The chain is built from TRBV9 and TRBJ2-1; 8 bases align to TRBD2. This CDR3 region has 12 residues. V lost 4 bases to trimming and J lost 9 bases; unmatched junction nucleotides: 3. Per the germline V gene, CDR1 is SGDLS and CDR2 is YYNGEE.

The chain has TRBV2 and TRBJ1-2; TRBD1 matches 7 bases. This CDR3 comprises 16 residues. Trimming cost V 6 bases and J 6 bases; bases outside gene matches: 16. Germline V lookup: CDR1 SNHLY, CDR2 FYNNEI. The CDR3: CASRGGQLNRKDGYTF. CDR3 sequence (DNA): TGTGCCAGCAGGGGGGGACAGTTGAATAGAAAAGATGGCTACACCTTC.

This rearrangement joins TRBV6-5 to TRBJ1-4, with a tentative D call TRBD1 (6 bases). The CDR3 runs 15 residues. Germline V gives CDR1 MNHEY, CDR2 SVGAGI. V lost 7 bases and J lost 4, with 16 bases in between. CDR3 DNA sequence: TGTGCCAGCAAAGCGGGGGCCTGGGATAATGAAAAACTGTTTTTT. As protein: CASKAGAWDNEKLFF.